The TCR beta chain under discussion was sequenced for a study of cytomegalovirus exposure and HLA in healthy donors. The V gene's germline CDR1 is WSHSY and CDR2 SAAADI. This CDR3 contains 15 residues. The V gene lost 5 bases and the J gene lost 5 bases, with 16 bases spanning the gap. TCRdb keeps only in-frame clones here, not all; method: immunoSEQ multiplex PCR. The sample lists about 110,000 clones; around 82% were seen once. Points on this clone: Its cognate antigen is unknown.

From the 120-subject validation cohort, which was separate from the roughly 700-subject first cohort, the donors were drawn. Overall study findings and caveats: The study recorded 160 or so TCR beta chains that were cytomegalovirus-associated.

The sequenced sample consisted of PBMCs. The TCR comes from a woman aged 18-29 years in good health and CMV-seronegative. V is TRBV10-2 and J is TRBJ1-5, with D maybe TRBD1 (6 bases). The CDR3 DNA follows: TGCGCCAGCAGTCGATTCGGACAGAGAGATCAGCCCCAGCATTTT. It yields the protein CASSRFGQRDQPQHF.